This entry concerns a single TCR beta chain. Its antigen is currently unknown. This entry comes from a study of T cell responses to AZD1222 COVID-19 vaccine. The study, taken as a whole, reports: Unmutated regions of variants are reportedly targeted by nearly half of spike-specific TCRs. At baseline, just a handful of AZD1222 recipients tested seropositive.

The table came from immunoSEQ multiplex PCR; TCRdb's copy has only in-frame clones and leaves some out. The sample has over 50,000 clones, roughly four fifths seen once. The material was peripheral blood, obtained 28 days after the second AZD1222 dose. This sequence was found in an adult who received the AZD1222 COVID-19 vaccine.

CDR3 region: CASIAGQHPYEQYF. The DNA of the CDR3 is TGTGCCAGCATCGCGGGTCAACATCCCTACGAGCAGTACTTC. V gene TRBV6-5 combines with J gene TRBJ2-7, with D tentatively TRBD2 (5 bases). Germline loops: CDR1 MNHEY, CDR2 SVGAGI. The V end was cut by 7 bases, the J end by 2 bases, with 15 bases between. The CDR3 totals 14 residues.